A selection of T cell receptor beta chains follows, all from one sample in a study of cytomegalovirus exposure and HLA in healthy donors. This table comes from immunoSEQ multiplex PCR, and its TCRdb copy is limited to in-frame clones, with some not included. This table holds about 330,000 clones, about nine tenths found once. Sequences were obtained from PBMCs. The receptors stem from a woman younger than 30 in good health and CMV-seronegative. Both conserved end residues are part of each CDR3. A D gene is named only where the DNA matches it firmly.

D,J,V,CDR3,DNA
NA,TRBJ1-4,TRBV2,CATRGGGDEKLFF,TGTGCCACCCGAGGGGGGGGAGATGAAAAACTGTTTTTT
NA,TRBJ2-5,TRBV28,CASSLEQPQETQYF,TGTGCCAGCAGTTTAGAACAGCCCCAAGAGACCCAGTACTTC
TRBD1,TRBJ2-1,TRBV19,CASSIRAGGGYNEQFF,TGTGCCAGTAGTATACGGGCAGGGGGCGGGTACAATGAGCAGTTCTTC
TRBD1,TRBJ1-2,TRBV9,CASTVEDRDYGYTF,TGTGCCAGCACAGTAGAAGACAGGGACTATGGCTACACCTTC
TRBD1,TRBJ2-3,TRBV29-1,CSVEGRPGTGTDTQYF,TGCAGCGTTGAAGGGCGCCCCGGGACAGGGACAGATACGCAGTATTTT
NA,TRBJ2-2,TRBV6-4,CASSVITSEEELFF,TGTGCCAGCAGTGTAATAACTAGTGAGGAGGAGCTGTTTTTT
NA,TRBJ2-5,TRBV6-5,CASSWREGETQYF,TGTGCCAGCAGTTGGCGGGAAGGGGAGACCCAGTACTTC
NA,TRBJ1-1,TRBV27,CASSLSKGQNTEAFF,TGTGCCAGCAGTTTATCGAAGGGGCAGAACACTGAAGCTTTCTTT
TRBD1,TRBJ2-2,TRBV27,CATQGQVGTGELFF,TGTGCCACCCAAGGACAGGTGGGAACCGGGGAGCTGTTTTTT
TRBD2,TRBJ2-7,TRBV4-1,CASSQDPSGTLFEQYF,TGCGCCAGCAGCCAAGATCCTAGCGGGACCCTGTTCGAGCAGTACTTC
TRBD2,TRBJ2-1,TRBV6-1,CASIERESSYNEQFF,TGTGCCAGCATTGAGCGGGAAAGCTCCTACAATGAGCAGTTCTTC
NA,TRBJ2-5,TRBV7-2,CASSPEGRGTQYF,TGTGCCAGCAGTCCGGAGGGCCGGGGGACCCAGTACTTC
TRBD1,TRBJ1-1,TRBV6-5,CASRLQGGTEAFF,TGTGCCAGCAGGCTACAGGGGGGCACTGAAGCTTTCTTT
NA,TRBJ2-5,TRBV7-2,CASSTSGHQETQYF,TGTGCCAGCAGCACAAGCGGGCACCAAGAGACCCAGTACTTC
NA,TRBJ2-7,TRBV18,CASSPAPESYEQYF,TGTGCCAGCTCACCAGCCCCAGAATCCTACGAGCAGTACTTC
NA,TRBJ1-1,TRBV7-9,CASSQQMNTEAFF,TGTGCCAGCAGCCAACAGATGAACACTGAAGCTTTCTTT
NA,TRBJ2-7,TRBV4-1,CASSQARGAWEQYF,TGCGCCAGCAGCCAAGCCCGGGGGGCATGGGAGCAGTACTTC
TRBD2,TRBJ2-1,TRBV27,CASSGRRRRGNNEQFF,TGTGCCAGCAGTGGCCGCAGGAGGCGGGGGAACAATGAGCAGTTCTTC
TRBD2,TRBJ2-7,TRBV7-7,CARRVAGSSYEQYF,TGTGCTCGACGGGTAGCGGGGAGTTCCTACGAGCAGTACTTC
NA,TRBJ1-4,TRBV6-5,CASSYSRMEEKLFF,TGTGCCAGCAGTTACTCGAGGATGGAGGAAAAACTGTTTTTT
TRBD2,TRBJ2-2,TRBV18,CASSPRTSGTSPGELFF,TGTGCCAGCTCACCCAGGACTAGCGGGACGTCCCCCGGGGAGCTGTTTTTT
NA,TRBJ2-7,TRBV29-1,CSGEDPGSNEQYF,TGCAGCGGCGAAGATCCAGGGTCGAACGAGCAGTACTTC